This is a list of T cell receptor beta chains from one sample in a study of T-cell reconstitution after alpha-beta-depleted transplantation in children. MiXCR, applied by TCRdb to the PCR reads, yields one record per CDR3 protein. Here the sample spans about 600,000 distinct CDR3 sequences, under 30% being singletons. The sample here was PBMCs, mostly from graft donor cells, taken 360 days after TCRalphabeta/CD19-depleted stem cell transplant. The receptors originated from a boy under three years old who had a stem cell transplant for acute myeloid leukemia, so the T cells may come from the graft donor. CDR3s include the opening cysteine and the closing phenylalanine or tryptophan. D genes are given only for firm matches. The size of a clone is reported for some rows only, either as once, few or many, or as a class for expanded clones.

few | TRBJ1-1 | NA | TRBV20-1 | TGCAGTGCTAGACCACACACTGAAGCTTTCTTT | CSARPHTEAFF
many | TRBJ1-2 | NA | TRBV14 | TGTGCCAGCAGCCAAGATCCGGAGAAATGGGGTGACTATGGCTACACCTTC | CASSQDPEKWGDYGYTF
many | TRBJ2-3 | NA | TRBV4-1 | TGCGCCAGCAGCCAAGAGGGGGCCCTTATGGATCACACAGATACGCAGTATTTT | CASSQEGALMDHTDTQYF
NA | TRBJ2-7 | NA | TRBV12-3/TRBV12-4 | TGTGCCAGCAGTTTACACGGGGGTTCCTACGAGCAGTACTTC | CASSLHGGSYEQYF
many | TRBJ2-1 | TRBD1 | TRBV20-1 | TGCAGTGCTAGAGATGGGGCCGGGACAGGCTACAATGAGCAGTTCTTC | CSARDGAGTGYNEQFF
many | TRBJ2-3 | NA | TRBV7-9 | TGTGCCAGCAGCTTAATGGGGGACCCCACAGATACGCAGTATTTT | CASSLMGDPTDTQYF
NA | TRBJ2-7 | TRBD1 | TRBV12-3/TRBV12-4 | TGTGCCAGCAGTCCCGCCCGGACAGGGTGGTACGAGCAGTACTTC | CASSPARTGWYEQYF
NA | TRBJ2-7 | NA | TRBV7-9 | TGTGCCAGCAGCTTTGCCGGGCCTGGGTACGAGCAGTACTTC | CASSFAGPGYEQYF
few | TRBJ2-5 | TRBD2 | TRBV28 | TGTGCCAGCAGTTTATGGCTAGCGGGGGCGAAAGAGACCCAGTACTTC | CASSLWLAGAKETQYF
many | TRBJ1-5 | NA | TRBV20-1 | TGCAGTGCTTGCGAAGATCAGCCCCAGCATTTT | CSACEDQPQHF
few | TRBJ2-5 | NA | TRBV9 | TGTGCCAGCAGCGGGACAGTCGAAGAGACCCAGTACTTC | CASSGTVEETQYF
NA | TRBJ1-5 | TRBD1 | TRBV10-2 | TGCGCCAGCGGAGGACAGGGTGGGGAGGAGCCCCAGCATTTT | CASGGQGGEEPQHF
many | TRBJ2-1 | TRBD2 | TRBV12-3/TRBV12-4 | TGTGCCAGCGGGGAGGGACTAGCGGGTAATGAGCAGTTCTTC | CASGEGLAGNEQFF
NA | TRBJ2-7 | NA | TRBV7-9 | TGTGCCAGCAGCTTAGTGGAGGGGGGCTTCTACGAGCAGTACTTC | CASSLVEGGFYEQYF
NA | TRBJ2-3 | TRBD2 | TRBV10-3 | TGTGCCATCAGTGAGTTACGGACTAGCGGGGGACGCGCCACAGATACGCAGTATTTT | CAISELRTSGGRATDTQYF
NA | TRBJ2-3 | TRBD1 | TRBV7-2 | TGTGCCAGCAGCCCATGGACAGGGGGAGGCACAGATACGCAGTATTTT | CASSPWTGGGTDTQYF
NA | TRBJ1-2 | NA | TRBV3-1 | TGTGCCAGCAGCCAAGAACCGCCGTGGTTTGGGGTTAACTATGGCTACACCTTC | CASSQEPPWFGVNYGYTF
few | TRBJ2-3 | NA | TRBV20-1 | TGCAGTGCGGGGATGGGGTCTAGCACAGATACGCAGTATTTT | CSAGMGSSTDTQYF
many | TRBJ1-3 | NA | TRBV28 | TGTGCCAGCAGTTCAGTCCGGAACTCTGGAAACACCATATATTTT | CASSSVRNSGNTIYF
few | TRBJ1-5 | NA | TRBV21-1 | TGTGCCAGCACCGTAGGTCAGCCCCAGCATTTT | CASTVGQPQHF
NA | TRBJ1-2 | TRBD1 | TRBV6-5 | TGTGCCAGCAGTTACTCGATACAGGGGGACTATGGCTACACCTTC | CASSYSIQGDYGYTF
NA | TRBJ1-5 | TRBD1 | TRBV29-1 | TGCAGCGTACCATCGACAGGGAGTGATCAGCCCCAGCATTTT | CSVPSTGSDQPQHF
many | TRBJ1-5 | NA | TRBV28 | TGTGCCAGCAGTTTTACGGGGGTGAGATGGAGCAATCAGCCCCAGCATTTT | CASSFTGVRWSNQPQHF
few | TRBJ2-5 | NA | TRBV6-5 | TGTGCCAGCAGTACACCTCGAGGTGCCCAAGAGACCCAGTACTTC | CASSTPRGAQETQYF
many | TRBJ1-1 | NA | TRBV5-1 | TGCGCCAGCAGCCCCGTCCCGGGACAATGGGGTGAAGCTTTCTTT | CASSPVPGQWGEAFF
NA | TRBJ2-3 | TRBD2 | TRBV20-1 | TGCAGTGCTAGTCCCCCTGTGTCTAGCGGGGTCCCAGATACGCAGTATTTT | CSASPPVSSGVPDTQYF
few | TRBJ2-3 | NA | TRBV20-1 | TGCAGTGCTAAACTTTCAGGGCGGACAGATACGCAGTATTTT | CSAKLSGRTDTQYF
NA | TRBJ1-1 | NA | TRBV7-9 | TGTGCCAGCAGTCCAGGGACAAAGAACACTGAAGCTTTCTTT | CASSPGTKNTEAFF
NA | TRBJ2-7 | NA | TRBV29-1 | TGCAGCGTTGAAGGCCCAGGGGCCGAGCAGTACTTC | CSVEGPGAEQYF
few | TRBJ1-2 | NA | TRBV24-1 | TGTGCCACCAGTGATCCAGCGACTAACTATGGCTACACCTTC | CATSDPATNYGYTF
few | TRBJ2-7 | NA | TRBV20-1 | TGCAGTGCTAGATCGGTCGGGACCCCCTACGAGCAGTACTTC | CSARSVGTPYEQYF
NA | TRBJ2-3 | NA | TRBV9 | TGTGCCAGCAGCCCGGTGGGAGCCACAGATACGCAGTATTTT | CASSPVGATDTQYF
few | TRBJ2-5 | TRBD2 | TRBV10-2 | TGCGCCAGCAGGCGACTAGCGGGGAATCAGAGGGAGACCCAGTACTTC | CASRRLAGNQRETQYF
few | TRBJ2-7 | TRBD1 | TRBV6-5 | TGTGCCAGCAGTATTACAGGGGGAGAGCAGTACTTC | CASSITGGEQYF
few | TRBJ2-7 | NA | TRBV20-1 | TGCAGTGCTAGAGATAAGAAGAACTCCCCCTACGAGCAGTACTTC | CSARDKKNSPYEQYF
few | TRBJ2-3 | TRBD1 | TRBV6-5 | TGTGCCAGCAGAGCCCCCGGGACAGGTAGCACAGATACGCAGTATTTT | CASRAPGTGSTDTQYF
NA | TRBJ1-5 | NA | TRBV2 | TGTGCCAGCAGCCAGGGGCCGCTACGGCCCCAGCATTTT | CASSQGPLRPQHF
few | TRBJ1-3 | NA | TRBV28 | TGTGCCAGCAGTTTCTTGGATCGCTCTGGAAACACCATATATTTT | CASSFLDRSGNTIYF
few | TRBJ2-6 | NA | TRBV11-2 | TGTGCCAGCAGCTTGATCACGGGGATCGGTGGGGCCAACGTCCTGACTTTC | CASSLITGIGGANVLTF
many | TRBJ2-5 | NA | TRBV4-1 | TGCGCCAGCAGCCAAGTCCGGTTAAGCGATTGGAACCAAGAGACCCAGTACTTC | CASSQVRLSDWNQETQYF
NA | TRBJ2-7 | TRBD1 | TRBV6-6 | TGTGCCAGCAGTCCTGGGACAGGGCAGTACTTC | CASSPGTGQYF
NA | TRBJ1-6 | NA | TRBV28 | TGTGCCAGCAGTTTGCCGCCTCCAAGATCCGATTCACCCCTCCACTTT | CASSLPPPRSDSPLHF
many | TRBJ2-5 | TRBD2 | TRBV12-3/TRBV12-4 | TGTGCCAGCAGTTCTAGCGGGGGGGGCCAAGAGACCCAGTACTTC | CASSSSGGGQETQYF
many | TRBJ2-3 | NA | TRBV5-1 | TGCGCCAGCAGCTTGGCCTACCTATTAGACGCCAGCACAGATACGCAGTATTTT | CASSLAYLLDASTDTQYF
NA | TRBJ2-1 | NA | TRBV10-3 | TGTGCCATCAGTGACCAGACCCACAATGAGCAGTTCTTC | CAISDQTHNEQFF
NA | TRBJ1-2 | NA | TRBV3-1 | TGTGCCAGCAGCCAAGTGAGTCCGGGAGGAGTTGGCTACACCTTC | CASSQVSPGGVGYTF
NA | TRBJ2-5 | NA | TRBV25-1 | TGTGCCAGCAAGAAAGGGCAAGAGACCCAGTACTTC | CASKKGQETQYF
few | TRBJ2-3 | TRBD2 | TRBV20-1 | TGCAGTCAGCGGGGGGCCTCATTCACAGATACGCAGTATTTT | CSQRGASFTDTQYF
NA | TRBJ1-5 | NA | TRBV6-5 | TGTGCCAGCAGTAGGACTCTTAATCAGCCCCAGCATTTT | CASSRTLNQPQHF
few | TRBJ2-3 | NA | TRBV20-1 | TGCAGTGCTAGGGTCCTCGACTCGTATACGCAGTATTTT | CSARVLDSYTQYF
NA | TRBJ1-1 | TRBD1 | TRBV4-2 | TGTGCCAGCAGCCAAGCCCGACTAGACCACTTCGGACAGGGAGGAAACACTGAAGCTTTCTTT | CASSQARLDHFGQGGNTEAFF
few | TRBJ2-5 | NA | TRBV20-1 | TGCAGTGCTAGGCCCGGGACACAAGAGACCCAGTACTTC | CSARPGTQETQYF
many | TRBJ1-3 | NA | TRBV10-3 | TGTGCCATCAGTGCCCTTTGGGGAAACACCATATATTTT | CAISALWGNTIYF
NA | TRBJ2-2 | TRBD1 | TRBV18 | TGTGCCAGCTCACCGGACAGGGCCCGCACCGGGGAGCTGTTTTTT | CASSPDRARTGELFF
many | TRBJ1-4 | TRBD1 | TRBV2 | TGTGCCAGCAGGCACCGGACAGGGAATGAAAAACTGTTTTTT | CASRHRTGNEKLFF